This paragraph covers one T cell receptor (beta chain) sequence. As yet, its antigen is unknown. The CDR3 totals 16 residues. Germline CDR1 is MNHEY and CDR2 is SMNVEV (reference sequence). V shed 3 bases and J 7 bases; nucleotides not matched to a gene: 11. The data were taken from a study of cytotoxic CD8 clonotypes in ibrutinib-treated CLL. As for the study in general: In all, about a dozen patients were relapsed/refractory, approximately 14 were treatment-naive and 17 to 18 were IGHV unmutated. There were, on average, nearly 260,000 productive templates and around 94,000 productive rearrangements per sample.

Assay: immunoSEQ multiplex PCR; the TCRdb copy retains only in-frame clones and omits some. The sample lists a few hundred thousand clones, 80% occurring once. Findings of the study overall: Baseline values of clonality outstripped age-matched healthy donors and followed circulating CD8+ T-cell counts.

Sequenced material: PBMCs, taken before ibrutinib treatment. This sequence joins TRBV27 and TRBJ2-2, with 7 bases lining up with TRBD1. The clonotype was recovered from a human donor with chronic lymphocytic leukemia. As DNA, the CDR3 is TGTGCCAGCAGTTTCTTTGCTACGACAGGGCACGGGGAGCTGTTTTTT. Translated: CASSFFATTGHGELFF.